Shown below are 12 T cell receptor beta chains from a single sample sequenced in a study of Ad26.COV2.S vaccination and SARS-CoV-2 variants. Produced via immunoSEQ multiplex PCR; TCRdb's table is partial and in-frame only. Seen here are approximately 97,000 clones, around 82% observed once, and the top ten hold 15% to 20%. The material sequenced was peripheral blood, taken after recovery from COVID-19. All receptors derive from a human donor who had recovered from COVID-19.

The genes are TRBV6-5 and TRBJ2-5; no clear D. The CDR3 spans 12 residues. From germline, CDR1 is MNHEY and CDR2 SVGAGI. V was shortened by 7 bases and J by 0 bases, with 6 bases between the two germline ends. The CDR3 DNA reads as TGTGCCAGCAACGTGTACCAAGAGACCCAGTACTTC. Translated, it gives CASNVYQETQYF.

This chain links TRBV10-1 with TRBJ2-3, with TRBD2 matching 12 bases. Germline assignment: CDR1 WNHNN and CDR2 SYGVQD (reference sequence). The CDR3 has 16 residues. V shed 5 bases and J 2 bases; nucleotides not matched to a gene: 5. This CDR3 reads CASSSTSGGFTDTQYF. The CDR3 region has the DNA TGCGCCAGCAGTTCGACTAGCGGGGGATTCACAGATACGCAGTATTTT.

The chain carries TRBV29-1 and TRBJ2-3, with 9 bases lining up with TRBD2. CDR3 length: 15 residues. CDR1 is SQVTM, CDR2 ANQGSEA, per germline. J gave up 2 bases and V 7 bases, and 10 bases lay outside the gene matches. As DNA, the CDR3 is TGCAGCGCCCTACGGGCGGGGGGGAACACAGATACGCAGTATTTT. This sequence encodes CSALRAGGNTDTQYF.

J is TRBJ1-5 and V is TRBV25-1, with a possible D match to TRBD1 (6 bases). The CDR3 extends over 14 amino acids. Germline V gene lookup returns CDR1 MGHDK and CDR2 SYGVNS. V was clipped by 3 bases and J by 4 bases, with 10 bases between them. The DNA of the CDR3 is TGTGCCAGCAGTGACAAACAGGGAAATCAGCCCCAGCATTTT. Its translation: CASSDKQGNQPQHF. The whole variable domain, remainder taken from reference TRBV25-1 and TRBJ1-5, is EADIYQTPRYLVIGTGKKITLECSQTMGHDKMYWYQQDPGMELHLIHYSYGVNSTEKGDLSSESTVSRIRTEHFPLTLESARPSHTSQYLCASSDKQGNQPQHFGDGTRLSIL.

In this sample, this clone turned up a few times. This chain uses TRBV7-2 with TRBJ1-5; D unclear. Germline loops: CDR1 SGHTA, CDR2 FQGNSA. Deletions cut 1 base from V and 5 bases from J, with 6 bases between. The CDR3 has 13 residues. The chain's CDR3 is CASSLVVDQPQHF. CDR3 bases: TGTGCCAGCAGCTTAGTTGTCGATCAGCCCCAGCATTTT.

The chain uses TRBV7-6 and TRBJ1-2; D is possibly TRBD1 (5 bases). The germline V and J ends were trimmed by 2 bases and 2 bases, with 18 bases remaining between them. The V gene's germline CDR1 is SGHVS and CDR2 FNYEAQ. CDR3 length: 17 amino acids. This CDR3 is CASSLSGAGFINYGYTF. CDR3 bases: TGTGCCAGCAGCTTAAGTGGGGCAGGATTTATAAACTATGGCTACACCTTC.

The chain links TRBV5-1 to TRBJ1-3; 12 bases match TRBD1. This CDR3 has 18 amino acids. Germline CDR1 is SGHRS and CDR2 is YFSETQ. J lost 1 base, V lost 3 bases, and 8 bases had no gene match. In nucleotides, the CDR3 is TGCGCCAGCAGCTCGGGGACAGGGGGCCCTTATTCTGGAAACACCATATATTTT. This codes for CASSSGTGGPYSGNTIYF.

This clone has a single count. The chain is built from TRBV29-1 and TRBJ1-2, with 8 bases lining up with TRBD1. The CDR3 contains 14 residues. V was pared by 3 bases and J by 7 bases, with 10 bases of the junction left unmatched. CDR1 and CDR2 (germline): SQVTM, ANQGSEA. The CDR3 DNA reads TGCAGCGTTGAGGGCAGGGGGCGATCTGGTGGCTACACCTTC. The encoded protein is CSVEGRGRSGGYTF. The full variable domain, rest sourced from reference TRBV29-1 and TRBJ1-2, is SAVISQKPSRDICQRGTSLTIQCQVDSQVTMMFWYRQQPGQSLTLIATANQGSEATYESGFVIDKFPISRPNLTFSTLTVSNMSPEDSSIYLCSVEGRGRSGGYTFGSGTRLTVV.

V and J are TRBV10-2 and TRBJ1-3; TRBD1 aligns across 8 bases. In germline, CDR1 is WSHSY, CDR2 SAAADI. The CDR3 is 19 residues long. V was clipped by 2 bases and J by 0 bases; unmatched bases: 12. Written as DNA, the CDR3 is TGCGCCAGCAGTGAGGGGAGGGACAGGCTCGACCCCTCTGGAAACACCATATATTTT. Its protein is CASSEGRDRLDPSGNTIYF.

The chain is built from TRBV3-1 (or the pseudogene TRBV3-2) and TRBJ1-2; D remains unclear. Germline V gene sequence: CDR1 LGHDT, CDR2 YNNKEL (reference sequence). The CDR3 runs 14 residues. V was shortened by 0 bases and J by 8 bases, with 13 bases between the two germline ends. The CDR3 DNA follows: TGTGCCAGCAGCCAAGAGTTTGCAGGCGACGGCTACACCTTC. It yields the protein CASSQEFAGDGYTF.

The chain couples TRBV10-3 to TRBJ1-2; 8 positions agree with TRBD1. The V gene end was trimmed by 6 bases and the J gene end by 7 bases; junction bases not matched to a gene: 7. Germline CDR1 ENHRY, CDR2 SYGVKD. This CDR3 has 13 residues. The CDR3 DNA reads as TGTGCCATCAGCCCAGGACAGGGTTTTGGCTACACCTTC. This sequence encodes CAISPGQGFGYTF.

The chain combines TRBV5-4 with TRBJ1-6; D might be TRBD1 (5 bases). Trimming took 4 bases from V and 3 from J, leaving 8 bases between them. This CDR3 comprises 14 residues. Germline CDR1 SGHNT, CDR2 YYREEE (reference sequence). CDR3 loop: CASSPQGYNSPLHF. The CDR3 DNA reads as TGTGCCAGCAGCCCTCAGGGCTATAATTCACCCCTCCACTTT.